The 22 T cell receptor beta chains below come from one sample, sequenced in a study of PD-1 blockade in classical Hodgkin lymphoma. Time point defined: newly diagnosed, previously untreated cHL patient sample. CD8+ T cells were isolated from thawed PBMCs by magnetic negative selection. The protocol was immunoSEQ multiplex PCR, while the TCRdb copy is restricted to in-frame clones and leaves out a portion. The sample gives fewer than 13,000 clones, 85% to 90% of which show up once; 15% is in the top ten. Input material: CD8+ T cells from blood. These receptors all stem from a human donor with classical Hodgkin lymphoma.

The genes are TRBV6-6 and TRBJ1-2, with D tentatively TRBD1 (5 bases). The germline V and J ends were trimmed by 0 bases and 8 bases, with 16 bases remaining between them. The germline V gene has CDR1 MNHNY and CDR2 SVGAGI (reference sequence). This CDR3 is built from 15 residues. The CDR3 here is CASSYSPLGVEGYTF. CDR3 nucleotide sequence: TGTGCCAGCAGTTACTCCCCTCTGGGGGTGGAAGGCTACACCTTC.

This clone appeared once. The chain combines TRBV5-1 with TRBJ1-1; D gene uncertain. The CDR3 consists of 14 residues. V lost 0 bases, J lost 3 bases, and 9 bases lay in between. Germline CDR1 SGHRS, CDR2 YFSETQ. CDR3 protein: CASSLGGSHTEAFF. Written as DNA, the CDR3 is TGCGCCAGCAGCTTGGGAGGGTCCCACACTGAAGCTTTCTTT.

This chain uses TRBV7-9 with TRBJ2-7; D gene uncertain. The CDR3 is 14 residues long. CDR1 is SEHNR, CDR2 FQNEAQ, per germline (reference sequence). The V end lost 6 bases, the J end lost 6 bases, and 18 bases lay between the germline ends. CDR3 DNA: TGTGCCAGCAGTCAAGGGTCGGGCTGGGCCGAGCAGTACTTC. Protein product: CASSQGSGWAEQYF.

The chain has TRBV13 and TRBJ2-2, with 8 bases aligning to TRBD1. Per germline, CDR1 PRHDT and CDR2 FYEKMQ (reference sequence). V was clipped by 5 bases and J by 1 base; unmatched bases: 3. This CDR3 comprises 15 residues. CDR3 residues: CASSPGTGNTGELFF. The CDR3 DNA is TGTGCCAGCAGCCCCGGGACAGGGAACACCGGGGAGCTGTTTTTT.

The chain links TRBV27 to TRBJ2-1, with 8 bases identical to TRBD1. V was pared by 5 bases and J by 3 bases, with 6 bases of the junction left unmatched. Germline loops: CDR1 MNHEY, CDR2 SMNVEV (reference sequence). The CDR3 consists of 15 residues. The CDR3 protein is CASSNTGGIYNEQFF. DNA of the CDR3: TGTGCCAGCAGTAACACAGGGGGGATCTACAATGAGCAGTTCTTC.

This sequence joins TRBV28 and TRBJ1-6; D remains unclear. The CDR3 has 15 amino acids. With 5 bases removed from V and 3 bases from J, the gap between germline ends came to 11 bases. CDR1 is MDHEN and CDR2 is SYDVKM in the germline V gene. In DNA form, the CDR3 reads TGTGCCAGCAGTGTTGGCAGGCTCTATAATTCACCCCTCCACTTT. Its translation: CASSVGRLYNSPLHF.

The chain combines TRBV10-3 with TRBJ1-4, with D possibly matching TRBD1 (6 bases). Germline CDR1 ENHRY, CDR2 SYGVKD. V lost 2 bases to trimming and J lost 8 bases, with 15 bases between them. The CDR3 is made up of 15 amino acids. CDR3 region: CAISESAGDKEKLFF. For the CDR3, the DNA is TGTGCCATCAGTGAGAGTGCAGGGGACAAGGAAAAACTGTTTTTT.

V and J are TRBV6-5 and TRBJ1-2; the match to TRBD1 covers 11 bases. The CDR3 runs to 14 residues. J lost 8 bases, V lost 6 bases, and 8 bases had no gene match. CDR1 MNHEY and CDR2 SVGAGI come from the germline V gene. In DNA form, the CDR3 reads TGTGCCAGCAGACCGGACAGGGGGCCCTCGGGCTACACCTTC. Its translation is CASRPDRGPSGYTF.

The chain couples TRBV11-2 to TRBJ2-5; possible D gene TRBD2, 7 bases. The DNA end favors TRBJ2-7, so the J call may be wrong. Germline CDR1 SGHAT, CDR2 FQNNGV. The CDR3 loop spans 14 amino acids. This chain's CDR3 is CASSVGGLYYEQYF. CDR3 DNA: TGTGCCAGCAGCGTCGGGGGGCTATACTACGAGCAGTACTTC.

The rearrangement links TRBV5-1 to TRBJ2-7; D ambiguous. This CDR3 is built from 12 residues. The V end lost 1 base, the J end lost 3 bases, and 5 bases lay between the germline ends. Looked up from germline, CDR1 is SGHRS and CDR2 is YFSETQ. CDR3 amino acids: CASSLPNYEQYF. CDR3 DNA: TGCGCCAGCAGCTTGCCCAACTACGAGCAGTACTTC.

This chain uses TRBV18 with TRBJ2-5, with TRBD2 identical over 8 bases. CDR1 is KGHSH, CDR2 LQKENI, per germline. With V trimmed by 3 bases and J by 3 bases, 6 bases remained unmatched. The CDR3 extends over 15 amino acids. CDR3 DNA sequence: TGTGCCAGCTCACCTCCCACAGCGGGGGAAGAGACCCAGTACTTC. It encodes CASSPPTAGEETQYF.

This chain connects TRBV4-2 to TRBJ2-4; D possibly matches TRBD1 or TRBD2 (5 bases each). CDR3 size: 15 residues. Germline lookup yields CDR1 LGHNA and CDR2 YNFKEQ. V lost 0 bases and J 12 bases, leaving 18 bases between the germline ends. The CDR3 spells CASSQDLGTRRPQYF. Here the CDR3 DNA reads TGTGCCAGCAGCCAAGATCTGGGGACGAGACGGCCTCAGTACTTC.

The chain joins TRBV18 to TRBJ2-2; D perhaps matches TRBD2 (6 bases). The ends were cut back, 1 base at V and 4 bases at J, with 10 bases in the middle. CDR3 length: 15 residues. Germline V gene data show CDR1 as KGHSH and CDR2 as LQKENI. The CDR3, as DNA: TGTGCCAGCTCACCACGGGACTGGGTCACCGGGGAGCTGTTTTTT. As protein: CASSPRDWVTGELFF.

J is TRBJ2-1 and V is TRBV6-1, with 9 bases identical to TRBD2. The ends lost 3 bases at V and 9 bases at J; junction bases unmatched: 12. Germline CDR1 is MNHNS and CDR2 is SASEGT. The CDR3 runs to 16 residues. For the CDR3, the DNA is TGTGCCAGCAGTGATACTCCGGGACTAGCAGAGAGTGAGCAGTTCTTC. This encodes CASSDTPGLAESEQFF.

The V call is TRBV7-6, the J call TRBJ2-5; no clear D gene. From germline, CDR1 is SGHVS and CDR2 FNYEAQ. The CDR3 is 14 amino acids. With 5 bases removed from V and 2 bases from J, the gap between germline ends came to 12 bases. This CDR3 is CASSPTRIQETQYF. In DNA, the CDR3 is TGTGCCAGCAGCCCCACCCGAATACAAGAGACCCAGTACTTC.

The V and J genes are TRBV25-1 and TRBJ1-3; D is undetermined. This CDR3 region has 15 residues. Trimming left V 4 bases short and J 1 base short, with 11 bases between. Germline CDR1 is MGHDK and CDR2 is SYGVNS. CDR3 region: CASSARGESGNTIYF. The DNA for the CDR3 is TGTGCCAGCAGTGCGCGGGGTGAATCTGGAAACACCATATATTTT.

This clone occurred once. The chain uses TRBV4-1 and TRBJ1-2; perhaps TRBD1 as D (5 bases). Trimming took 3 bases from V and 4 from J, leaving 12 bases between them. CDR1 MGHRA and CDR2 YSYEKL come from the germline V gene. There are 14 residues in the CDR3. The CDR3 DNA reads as TGCGCCAGCAGCCATCCCAGGGATTCCTATGGCTACACCTTC. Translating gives CASSHPRDSYGYTF.

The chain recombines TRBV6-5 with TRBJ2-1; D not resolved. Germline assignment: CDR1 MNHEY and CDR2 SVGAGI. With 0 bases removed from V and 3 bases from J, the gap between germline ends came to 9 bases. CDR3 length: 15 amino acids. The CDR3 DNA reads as TGTGCCAGCAGTTACTCTGGGGTCCTCTACAATGAGCAGTTCTTC. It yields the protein CASSYSGVLYNEQFF.

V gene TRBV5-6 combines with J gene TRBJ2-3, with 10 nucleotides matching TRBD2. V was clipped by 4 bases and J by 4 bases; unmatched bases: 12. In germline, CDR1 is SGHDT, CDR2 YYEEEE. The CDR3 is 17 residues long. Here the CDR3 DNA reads TGTGCCAGCAGCCCGTCCGGTGGACTAGCGGTGGCAGATACGCAGTATTTT. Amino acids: CASSPSGGLAVADTQYF.

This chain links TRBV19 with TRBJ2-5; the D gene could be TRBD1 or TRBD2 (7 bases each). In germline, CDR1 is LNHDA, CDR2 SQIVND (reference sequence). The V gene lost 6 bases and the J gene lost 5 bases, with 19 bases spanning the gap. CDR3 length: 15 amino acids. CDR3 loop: CASSPVGGGIETQYF. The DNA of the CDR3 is TGTGCCAGTAGCCCCGTGGGAGGGGGCATTGAGACCCAGTACTTC.

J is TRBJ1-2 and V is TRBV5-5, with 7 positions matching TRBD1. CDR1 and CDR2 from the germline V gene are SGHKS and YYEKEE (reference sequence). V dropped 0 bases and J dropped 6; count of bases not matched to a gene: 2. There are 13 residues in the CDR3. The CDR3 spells CASSLAGGDGYTF. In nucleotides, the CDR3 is TGTGCCAGCAGCTTGGCAGGGGGGGATGGCTACACCTTC.

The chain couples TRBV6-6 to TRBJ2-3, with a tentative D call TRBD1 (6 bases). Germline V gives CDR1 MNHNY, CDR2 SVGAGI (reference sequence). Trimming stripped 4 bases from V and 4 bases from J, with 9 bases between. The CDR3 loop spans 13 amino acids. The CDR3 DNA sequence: TGTGCCAGCAGTTTACAGGGTCCAGATACGCAGTATTTT. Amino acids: CASSLQGPDTQYF.